A selection of T cell receptor beta chains follows, all from one sample in a study of cytotoxic CD8 clonotypes in ibrutinib-treated CLL. TCRdb's table, derived via immunoSEQ multiplex PCR, lists solely in-frame clones and lacks some. The sample has more than 200,000 clones; approximately 79% are singletons. Sequenced material: PBMCs, taken after 12 months of ibrutinib treatment. The receptor set was obtained from a human donor with chronic lymphocytic leukemia. CDR3s include the opening cysteine and the closing phenylalanine or tryptophan. Each record gives: V gene, D gene, clone size, J gene, CDR3 DNA, CDR3 protein. D genes are given only for firm matches. Where a row states a size, it is once, few, many or the class of an expanded clone; other rows omit it.

v_call: TRBV5-1
d_call: NA
clone_size: NA
j_call: TRBJ1-2
cdr3_nt: TGCGCCAGCAGCTTGGTGATTAGCGGTGACTATGGCTACACCTTC
cdr3_aa: CASSLVISGDYGYTF

v_call: TRBV9
d_call: TRBD1
clone_size: NA
j_call: TRBJ1-4
cdr3_nt: TGTGCCAGCAGCGTATCGACAGGGGACGAAAAACTGTTTTTT
cdr3_aa: CASSVSTGDEKLFF

v_call: TRBV7-9
d_call: TRBD1
clone_size: NA
j_call: TRBJ1-2
cdr3_nt: TGTGCCAGCAGCTCAGGGGGTGACTATGGCTACACCTTC
cdr3_aa: CASSSGGDYGYTF

v_call: TRBV6-5
d_call: NA
clone_size: NA
j_call: TRBJ2-1
cdr3_nt: TGTGCCAGCGGACTAAGAACCAAAAATGAGCAGTTCTTC
cdr3_aa: CASGLRTKNEQFF

v_call: TRBV7-9
d_call: NA
clone_size: NA
j_call: TRBJ2-3
cdr3_nt: TGTGCCAGCAGCTTCCCCGGGAGCGCAGATACGCAGTATTTT
cdr3_aa: CASSFPGSADTQYF

v_call: TRBV30
d_call: TRBD2
clone_size: NA
j_call: TRBJ2-3
cdr3_nt: TGTGCCTGGAGTAGAGCGGGGGGGGAGACAGATACGCAGTATTTT
cdr3_aa: CAWSRAGGETDTQYF

v_call: TRBV14
d_call: NA
clone_size: few
j_call: TRBJ1-1
cdr3_nt: TGTGCCAGCAGCCTTCAGGCGGGGCGGGCTGAAGCTTTCTTT
cdr3_aa: CASSLQAGRAEAFF

v_call: TRBV7-9
d_call: TRBD1
clone_size: NA
j_call: TRBJ2-1
cdr3_nt: TGTGCCGCGGGACAGGGTCTCATCGGGACCAACAATGAGCAGTTCTTC
cdr3_aa: CAAGQGLIGTNNEQFF

v_call: TRBV5-1
d_call: TRBD2
clone_size: NA
j_call: TRBJ2-1
cdr3_nt: TGCGCCAGCAGCTTACTAGCGGGGGCGGGAAATGAGCAGTTCTTC
cdr3_aa: CASSLLAGAGNEQFF

v_call: TRBV4-2
d_call: NA
clone_size: NA
j_call: TRBJ2-7
cdr3_nt: TGTGCCAGCAGCCAAGAGTTCGAGCAGTACTTC
cdr3_aa: CASSQEFEQYF

v_call: TRBV13
d_call: NA
clone_size: NA
j_call: TRBJ2-6
cdr3_nt: TGTGCCAGCAGCTCCCTGGTCGGGAGCCTCTCTGAGGCCAACGTCCTGACTTTC
cdr3_aa: CASSSLVGSLSEANVLTF

v_call: TRBV9
d_call: NA
clone_size: NA
j_call: TRBJ2-2
cdr3_nt: TGTGCCAGCAGCGTACAGGATAGCACCGGGGAGCTGTTTTTT
cdr3_aa: CASSVQDSTGELFF

v_call: TRBV9
d_call: NA
clone_size: NA
j_call: TRBJ2-2
cdr3_nt: TGTGCCAGCAGCGTAGAAGTTACCGGGGAGCTGTTTTTT
cdr3_aa: CASSVEVTGELFF

v_call: TRBV5-5
d_call: TRBD1
clone_size: NA
j_call: TRBJ2-5
cdr3_nt: TGTGCCAGCAGCCGGACAGGCCAAGAGACCCAGTACTTC
cdr3_aa: CASSRTGQETQYF

v_call: TRBV5-8
d_call: TRBD2
clone_size: NA
j_call: TRBJ2-3
cdr3_nt: TGTGCCAGCACCGTAGGCGCGGGAGGGGGTTCGCAGTATTTT
cdr3_aa: CASTVGAGGGSQYF

v_call: TRBV9
d_call: NA
clone_size: NA
j_call: TRBJ2-2
cdr3_nt: TGTGCCAGCAGCGTAGGCCTCTATAACACCGGGGAGCTGTTTTTT
cdr3_aa: CASSVGLYNTGELFF

v_call: TRBV7-2
d_call: NA
clone_size: once
j_call: TRBJ2-1
cdr3_nt: TGTGCCAGCAGCTACGACTGGGGGAATGAGCAGTTCTTC
cdr3_aa: CASSYDWGNEQFF

v_call: TRBV5-8
d_call: NA
clone_size: NA
j_call: TRBJ2-6
cdr3_nt: TGTGCCAGCAGGCCCGAAGGGGCAGGGGCCAACGTCCTGACTTTC
cdr3_aa: CASRPEGAGANVLTF

v_call: TRBV6-5
d_call: TRBD2
clone_size: NA
j_call: TRBJ2-5
cdr3_nt: TGTGCCAGCAGTTACGGGGGGGGTCAGACCCAGTACTTC
cdr3_aa: CASSYGGGQTQYF

v_call: TRBV10-3
d_call: TRBD1
clone_size: once
j_call: TRBJ1-3
cdr3_nt: TGTGCCATCAGTGAGTCTTTAGCGATGCAGGGGGCTGGAAACACCATATATTTT
cdr3_aa: CAISESLAMQGAGNTIYF

v_call: TRBV7-8
d_call: NA
clone_size: few
j_call: TRBJ2-7
cdr3_nt: TGTGCCAGCAGCTTAGGGAGCGGACTAACCTACGAGCAGTACTTC
cdr3_aa: CASSLGSGLTYEQYF

v_call: TRBV5-4
d_call: TRBD1
clone_size: NA
j_call: TRBJ2-2
cdr3_nt: TGTGCCAGCAGCCAAGGACAGGACACCGGGGAGCTGTTTTTT
cdr3_aa: CASSQGQDTGELFF

v_call: TRBV16
d_call: NA
clone_size: NA
j_call: TRBJ2-1
cdr3_nt: TGTGCCAGCAGCCCGCAATTGAGCTCCTACAATGAGCAGTTCTTC
cdr3_aa: CASSPQLSSYNEQFF

v_call: TRBV6-5
d_call: NA
clone_size: NA
j_call: TRBJ2-1
cdr3_nt: TGTGCCAGCAGTTACCAACCGACAGCTAGGCAGTTCTTC
cdr3_aa: CASSYQPTARQFF

v_call: TRBV5-4
d_call: TRBD2
clone_size: NA
j_call: TRBJ2-5
cdr3_nt: TGTGCCAGCAGCTTGGAGCTAGCGGCGACCCAAGAGACCCAGTACTTC
cdr3_aa: CASSLELAATQETQYF

v_call: TRBV25-1
d_call: TRBD1
clone_size: few
j_call: TRBJ2-7
cdr3_nt: TGTGCCAGCAGCAAGAACGGGGACAGGGGGTACGAGCAGTACTTC
cdr3_aa: CASSKNGDRGYEQYF

v_call: TRBV5-1
d_call: NA
clone_size: NA
j_call: TRBJ1-3
cdr3_nt: TGCGCCAGCAGCTTGGAAACAGGGAGATCTGGAAACACCATATATTTT
cdr3_aa: CASSLETGRSGNTIYF

v_call: TRBV19
d_call: NA
clone_size: NA
j_call: TRBJ1-4
cdr3_nt: TGTGCCAGTAGTCTGACTGCCTGGGAAAAACTGTTTTTT
cdr3_aa: CASSLTAWEKLFF

v_call: TRBV7-9
d_call: NA
clone_size: few
j_call: TRBJ2-7
cdr3_nt: TGTGCCAGCAGCTTAGGGTCAGCCTACGAGCAGTACTTC
cdr3_aa: CASSLGSAYEQYF

v_call: TRBV27
d_call: NA
clone_size: NA
j_call: TRBJ2-5
cdr3_nt: TGTGCCAGCAGTTTCGGGACCCAGTACTTC
cdr3_aa: CASSFGTQYF

v_call: TRBV2
d_call: NA
clone_size: NA
j_call: TRBJ2-7
cdr3_nt: TGTGCCAGCAGTGAGGCCCGGGGAATGTCCTACGAGCAGTACTTC
cdr3_aa: CASSEARGMSYEQYF

v_call: TRBV27
d_call: NA
clone_size: NA
j_call: TRBJ2-5
cdr3_nt: TGTGCCAGCAGTTTAGGGCCGGGCGAGACCCAGTACTTC
cdr3_aa: CASSLGPGETQYF

v_call: TRBV18
d_call: TRBD1
clone_size: once
j_call: TRBJ2-1
cdr3_nt: TGTGCCAGCTCACGAACGGGACAGGCGAACAATGAGCAGTTCTTC
cdr3_aa: CASSRTGQANNEQFF

v_call: TRBV28
d_call: NA
clone_size: NA
j_call: TRBJ2-7
cdr3_nt: TGTGCCAGCAGTTTCGGCAGCTCCTACGAGCAGTACTTC
cdr3_aa: CASSFGSSYEQYF

v_call: TRBV6-5
d_call: NA
clone_size: NA
j_call: TRBJ2-3
cdr3_nt: TGTGCCAGCACCGGGCCGGGGGATACGCAGTATTTT
cdr3_aa: CASTGPGDTQYF

v_call: TRBV28
d_call: NA
clone_size: NA
j_call: TRBJ1-3
cdr3_nt: TGTGCCAGCAGTTCACGGTACTCTGGAAACACCATATATTTT
cdr3_aa: CASSSRYSGNTIYF